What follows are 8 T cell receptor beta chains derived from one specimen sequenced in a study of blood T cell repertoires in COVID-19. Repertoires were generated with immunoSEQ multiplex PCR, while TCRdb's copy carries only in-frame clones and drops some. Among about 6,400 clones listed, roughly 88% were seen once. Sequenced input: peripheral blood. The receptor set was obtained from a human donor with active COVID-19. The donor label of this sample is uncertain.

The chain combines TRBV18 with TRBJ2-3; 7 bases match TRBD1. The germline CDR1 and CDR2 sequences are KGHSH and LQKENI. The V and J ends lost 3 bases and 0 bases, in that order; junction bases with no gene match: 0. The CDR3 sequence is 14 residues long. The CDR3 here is CASSPGQSTDTQYF. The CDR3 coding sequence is TGTGCCAGCTCACCGGGACAGAGCACAGATACGCAGTATTTT.

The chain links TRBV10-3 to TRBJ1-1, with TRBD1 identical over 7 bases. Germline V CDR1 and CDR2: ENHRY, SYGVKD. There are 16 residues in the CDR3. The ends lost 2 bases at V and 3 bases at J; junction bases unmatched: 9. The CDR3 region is CAISEPHRGSDTEAFF. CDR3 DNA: TGTGCCATCAGTGAGCCGCACAGGGGATCGGACACTGAAGCTTTCTTT.

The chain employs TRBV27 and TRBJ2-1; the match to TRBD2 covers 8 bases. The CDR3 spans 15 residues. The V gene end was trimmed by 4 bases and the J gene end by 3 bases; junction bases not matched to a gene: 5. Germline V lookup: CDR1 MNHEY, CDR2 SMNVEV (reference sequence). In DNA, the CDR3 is TGTGCCAGCAGTTCCCAGCGGGAGCGCTACAATGAGCAGTTCTTC. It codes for CASSSQRERYNEQFF.

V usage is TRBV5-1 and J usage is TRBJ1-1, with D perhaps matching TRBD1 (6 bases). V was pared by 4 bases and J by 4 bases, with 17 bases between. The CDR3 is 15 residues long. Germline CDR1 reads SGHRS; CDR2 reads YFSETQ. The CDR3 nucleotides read TGCGCCAGCAGCCGAAGATTGGGGGCTGGCACTGAAGCTTTCTTT. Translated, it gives CASSRRLGAGTEAFF.

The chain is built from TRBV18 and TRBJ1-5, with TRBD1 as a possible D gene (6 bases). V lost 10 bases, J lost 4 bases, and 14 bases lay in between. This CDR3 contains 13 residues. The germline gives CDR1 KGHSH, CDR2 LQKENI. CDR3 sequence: CATQGGSNQPQHF. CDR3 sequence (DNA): TGTGCCACCCAAGGGGGTTCAAATCAGCCCCAGCATTTT.

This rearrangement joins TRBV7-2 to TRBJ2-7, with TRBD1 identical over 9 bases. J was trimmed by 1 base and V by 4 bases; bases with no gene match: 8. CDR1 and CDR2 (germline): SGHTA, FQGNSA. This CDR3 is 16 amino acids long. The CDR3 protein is CASSSTRDRASYEQYF. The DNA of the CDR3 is TGTGCCAGCAGCTCTACCCGGGACAGGGCTTCCTACGAGCAGTACTTC.

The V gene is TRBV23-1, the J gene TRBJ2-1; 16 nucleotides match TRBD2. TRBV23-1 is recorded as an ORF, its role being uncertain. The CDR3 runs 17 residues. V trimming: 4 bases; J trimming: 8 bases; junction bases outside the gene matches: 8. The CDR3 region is CASSLPGTSGRADEQFF. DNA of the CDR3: TGCGCCAGCAGTCTCCCCGGGACTAGCGGGAGGGCTGATGAGCAGTTCTTC.

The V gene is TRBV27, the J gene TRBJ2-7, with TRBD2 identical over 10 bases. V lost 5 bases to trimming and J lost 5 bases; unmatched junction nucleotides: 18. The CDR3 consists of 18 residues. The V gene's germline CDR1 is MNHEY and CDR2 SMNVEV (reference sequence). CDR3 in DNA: TGTGCCAGCAGTAGATCCGGGACTAGCGCACCTATACCCCACGAGCAGTACTTC. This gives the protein CASSRSGTSAPIPHEQYF.